The entry that follows covers one T cell receptor (beta chain) sequence. Seattle's enrolled individuals joined amid active infection and were then monitored longitudinally. As processed by the authors: For nucleated cells, counts were estimated from reference gene primer amplification. Measured with immunoSEQ multiplex PCR; TCRdb has only the in-frame clones, and not every one. V, J and clone size are those of that table, while D and trimming were read from the DNA. The sample records approximately 440,000 clones, roughly 88% being singletons. This entry comes from a study of blood T cell repertoires in COVID-19. As for the study in general: Collection of acute and convalescent COVID-19 samples took place in the United States, Italy and Spain. In each case, the material was cDNA or gDNA derived from T cells, B-cell-depleted T cells, or PBMCs.

This CDR3 contains 15 residues. The germline V gene has CDR1 SGHKS and CDR2 YYEKEE (reference sequence). With 4 bases removed from V and 4 bases from J, the gap between germline ends came to 17 bases. The sample taken for sequencing was peripheral blood. The clonotype comes from a woman in her fifties or sixties with COVID-19, enrolled during active disease. The chain is built from TRBV5-5 and TRBJ1-2; TRBD1 is a possible D gene (6 bases). CDR3 coding DNA: TGTGCCAGCAGCCCACAGAGTGGGGGGGCCTATGGCTACACCTTC. Protein sequence: CASSPQSGGAYGYTF.